The 10 T cell receptor beta chains reported below all come from one sample, sequenced in a study of blood T cell repertoires in COVID-19. TCRdb keeps only in-frame clones here, not all; method: immunoSEQ multiplex PCR. The sample has 130,000 to 150,000 clones, 80% to 90% seen once. Sequencing was performed on peripheral blood. The receptor set was obtained from a human donor with acute or convalescent COVID-19. The donor label of this sample is uncertain.

This clone has only a few counts. The gene calls are TRBV4-1 and TRBJ1-1; 8 bases are a match to TRBD1. The V gene's germline CDR1 is MGHRA and CDR2 YSYEKL. The length of the CDR3 is 13 residues. V shed 2 bases and J 9 bases; nucleotides not matched to a gene: 5. CDR3 nucleotide sequence: TGCGCCAGCAGCCAATCACAGGGGGAGAAAGCTTTCTTT. It is translated as CASSQSQGEKAFF.

This clone was recorded once. The gene calls are TRBV27 and TRBJ1-2; 8 bases are shared with TRBD1. J was trimmed by 5 bases and V by 6 bases; bases with no gene match: 8. Germline V gives CDR1 MNHEY, CDR2 SMNVEV (reference sequence). The CDR3 has 14 amino acids. The CDR3 loop reads CASRAGTGGYGYTF. CDR3 DNA: TGTGCCAGCAGGGCCGGGACAGGAGGTTATGGCTACACCTTC.

This clone turned up a few times. The genes are TRBV19 and TRBJ1-5; possible D gene TRBD1, 5 bases. V lost 6 bases and J 4 bases, leaving 10 bases between the germline ends. The CDR3 covers 13 residues. Germline V lookup: CDR1 LNHDA, CDR2 SQIVND (reference sequence). CDR3 nucleotide sequence: TGTGCCAGTAGCCCGGCAGGGAATCAGCCCCAGCATTTT. Its translation: CASSPAGNQPQHF.

The J gene is TRBJ1-3, the V gene TRBV3-1 (or the pseudogene TRBV3-2); 8 bases line up with TRBD1. Germline CDR1 is LGHDT and CDR2 is YNNKEL (reference sequence). The V gene end was trimmed by 1 base and the J gene end by 4 bases; junction bases not matched to a gene: 0. This CDR3 has 14 amino acids. CDR3 region: CASSQGDRGNTIYF. The CDR3 nucleotides read TGTGCCAGCAGCCAAGGGGACAGGGGAAACACCATATATTTT.

Here the CDR3 DNA reads TGTGCCAGCAGTTATGGTACAGGATTCTCTGGAAACACCATATATTTT. Protein product: CASSYGTGFSGNTIYF. The chain joins TRBV6-5 to TRBJ1-3; perhaps TRBD1 as D (5 bases). CDR3 size: 16 residues. V was clipped by 3 bases and J by 0 bases, with 12 bases between them. CDR1 MNHEY and CDR2 SVGAGI come from the germline V gene.

The genes are TRBV12-3 or TRBV12-4 and TRBJ2-3; D gene unclear. The CDR3 runs to 11 residues. V lost 3 bases, J lost 6 bases, and 4 bases lay in between. CDR3 in DNA: TGTGCCAGCAGTTTTATGGATACGCAGTATTTT. This codes for CASSFMDTQYF.

The V call is TRBV30, the J call TRBJ1-2; maybe TRBD1 (5 bases). Looked up from germline, CDR1 is GTSNPN and CDR2 is SVGIG (reference sequence). Trimming took off 0 bases at V and 6 bases at J, with 11 bases between the two ends. CDR3 length equals 13 residues. The CDR3 nucleotides read TGTGCCTGGAGTGTACGACAGTCAAATGGCTACACCTTC. This codes for CAWSVRQSNGYTF.

This clone was counted once. J is TRBJ1-1 and V is TRBV27; 7 nucleotides align to TRBD1. Germline assignment: CDR1 MNHEY and CDR2 SMNVEV (reference sequence). This CDR3 comprises 14 residues. V lost 3 bases to trimming and J lost 1 base; unmatched junction nucleotides: 2. The CDR3 nucleotides are TGTGCCAGCAGTTTTGGACAGGCGAACACTGAAGCTTTCTTT. It yields the protein CASSFGQANTEAFF.

The chain links TRBV11-1 to TRBJ2-3; D is possibly TRBD2 (5 bases). V was shortened by 6 bases and J by 1 base, with 17 bases between the two germline ends. CDR1 and CDR2 from the germline V gene are SGHAT and FQDESV (reference sequence). This CDR3 is 16 amino acids long. The CDR3 DNA follows: TGTGCCAGCAGAGTATCCTTCGGAGGTGGCACAGATACGCAGTATTTT. Residues: CASRVSFGGGTDTQYF.

The chain has TRBV12-3 or TRBV12-4 and TRBJ1-5, with D possibly matching TRBD1 (5 bases). Trimming shortened V by 5 bases and J by 5 bases, and 10 bases separated the two germline ends. The CDR3 contains 13 residues. As DNA, the CDR3 is TGTGCCAGCAGTGGTAACAGGTATCAGCCCCAGCATTTT. Protein: CASSGNRYQPQHF.